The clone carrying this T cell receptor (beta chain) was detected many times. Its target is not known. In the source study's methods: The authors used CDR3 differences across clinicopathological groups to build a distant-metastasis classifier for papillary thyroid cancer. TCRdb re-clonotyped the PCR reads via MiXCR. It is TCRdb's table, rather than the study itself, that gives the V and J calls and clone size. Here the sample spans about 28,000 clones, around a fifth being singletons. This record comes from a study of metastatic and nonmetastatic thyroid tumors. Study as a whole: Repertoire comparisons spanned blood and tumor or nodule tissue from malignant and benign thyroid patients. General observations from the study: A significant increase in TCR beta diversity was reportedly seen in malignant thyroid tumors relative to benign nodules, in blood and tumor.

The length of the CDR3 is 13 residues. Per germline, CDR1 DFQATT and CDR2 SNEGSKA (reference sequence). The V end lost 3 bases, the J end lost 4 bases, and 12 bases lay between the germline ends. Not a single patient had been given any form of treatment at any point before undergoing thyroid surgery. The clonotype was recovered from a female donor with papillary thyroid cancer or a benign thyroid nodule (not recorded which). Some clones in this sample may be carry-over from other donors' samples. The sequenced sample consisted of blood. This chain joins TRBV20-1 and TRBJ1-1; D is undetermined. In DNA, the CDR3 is TGCAGTGCTAGTCTAGGTTCAGTCACTGAAGCTTTCTTT. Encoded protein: CSASLGSVTEAFF.